These 23 T cell receptor beta chains share one sample of origin, sequenced in a study of T-cell reconstitution after alpha-beta-depleted transplantation in children. Unique molecular identifiers were incorporated into the prepared TCRbeta library. TCRdb re-called the PCR reads with MiXCR, one entry per CDR3 protein. Counted here are 500,000 to 600,000 distinct CDR3 sequences, roughly a quarter occurring once; the ten biggest clones make up approximately 33%. Sequenced here: PBMCs, sampled before TCRalphabeta/CD19-depleted stem cell transplant. The receptor set was obtained from a boy younger than two with Wiskott-Aldrich syndrome, due to receive a stem cell transplant.

The gene calls are TRBV5-5 and TRBJ1-1; D is possibly TRBD1 (5 bases). The CDR3 contains 15 residues. Germline values: CDR1 SGHKS, CDR2 YYEKEE (reference sequence). V was trimmed by 6 bases and J by 3 bases, leaving 18 bases between them. CDR3 residues: CASTPYGALDTEAFF. CDR3 nucleotides: TGTGCCAGCACCCCGTACGGGGCGCTCGACACTGAAGCTTTCTTT.

The chain joins TRBV5-1 to TRBJ2-3, with TRBD1 matching 11 bases. In germline, CDR1 is SGHRS, CDR2 YFSETQ. This CDR3 has 15 amino acids. V lost 4 bases, J lost 3 bases, and 4 bases stayed unmatched. CDR3 DNA sequence: TGCGCCAGCAGCGGCCGGGACAGGGGGACAGATACGCAGTATTTT. Translating gives CASSGRDRGTDTQYF.

The chain employs TRBV5-1 and TRBJ2-7; TRBD1 aligns across 10 bases. From germline, CDR1 is SGHRS and CDR2 YFSETQ. The CDR3 loop spans 15 amino acids. V lost 4 bases and J lost 4; bases outside the gene matches: 8. The CDR3 loop reads CASSAGQGFGYEQYF. The CDR3, as DNA: TGCGCCAGCAGCGCGGGACAGGGGTTCGGTTACGAGCAGTACTTC.

The V and J genes are TRBV29-1 and TRBJ2-1; D uncertain. CDR1 SQVTM and CDR2 ANQGSEA come from the germline V gene. The CDR3 totals 12 residues. V lost 2 bases and J 4 bases, leaving 6 bases between the germline ends. Here the CDR3 DNA reads TGCAGCGTTGAACTGGGGTACAATGAGCAGTTCTTC. Encoded protein: CSVELGYNEQFF.

This chain connects TRBV15 to TRBJ1-4; 7 bases are shared with TRBD1. Germline V gives CDR1 LNHNV, CDR2 YYDKDF (reference sequence). The length of the CDR3 is 16 residues. Trimming took 0 bases from V and 7 from J; bases not matched to a gene: 8. The CDR3 bases are TGTGCCACCAGCAGAGATGGAGACAGGGAGGGTGAAAAACTGTTTTTT. Translation gives CATSRDGDREGEKLFF.

This clonotype was seen a handful of times. CDR3 in amino acids: CATSDWANTEAFF. The CDR3 bases are TGTGCCACCAGTGATTGGGCGAACACTGAAGCTTTCTTT. The gene calls are TRBV24-1 and TRBJ1-1; D gene unclear. The CDR3 totals 13 residues. Trimming stripped 2 bases from V and 1 base from J, with 4 bases between. The germline V gene encodes CDR1 KGHDR and CDR2 SFDVKD.

The gene calls are TRBV12-3 or TRBV12-4 and TRBJ2-1; TRBD2 matches at 7 bases. J lost 4 bases, V lost 6 bases, and 6 bases had no gene match. There are 14 residues in the CDR3. The CDR3 nucleotides read TGTGCCAGCAGCGGGACTACCTCATACAATGAGCAGTTCTTC. Translating gives CASSGTTSYNEQFF.

This clonotype was found once. The chain employs TRBV30 and TRBJ2-3, with D unresolved. Trimming left V 4 bases short and J 0 bases short, with 2 bases between. Germline V gene lookup returns CDR1 GTSNPN and CDR2 SVGIG (reference sequence). This CDR3 has 11 residues. The CDR3 sequence: CAWTSTDTQYF. CDR3 nucleotides: TGTGCCTGGACTAGCACAGATACGCAGTATTTT.

The gene calls are TRBV5-4 and TRBJ1-1, with TRBD1 matching 7 bases. This CDR3 has 12 amino acids. V lost 4 bases to trimming and J lost 7 bases; unmatched junction nucleotides: 4. Germline CDR1 and CDR2: SGHNT and YYREEE (reference sequence). CDR3 loop: CASSPQGIEAFF. The CDR3 DNA is TGTGCCAGCAGCCCACAGGGGATTGAAGCTTTCTTT.

The gene calls are TRBV11-2 and TRBJ2-5; 9 bases agree with TRBD2. This CDR3 comprises 18 residues. Trimming at V came to 2 bases and at J to 4 bases, leaving 14 bases not matched to a gene. Germline lookup yields CDR1 SGHAT and CDR2 FQNNGV. CDR3 loop: CASSLRWSGRPAVETQYF. Written as DNA, the CDR3 is TGTGCCAGCAGCTTAAGGTGGAGCGGGAGGCCCGCCGTAGAGACCCAGTACTTC.

This clonotype showed up just a few times. This chain connects TRBV28 to TRBJ2-7; possibly TRBD1 or TRBD2 for D (5 bases each). The germline V and J ends were trimmed by 6 bases and 4 bases, with 13 bases remaining between them. Germline V gene lookup returns CDR1 MDHEN and CDR2 SYDVKM. This CDR3 spans 13 amino acids. CDR3 DNA sequence: TGTGCCAGCAGACCGGGACCTCTATACGAGCAGTACTTC. The encoded protein is CASRPGPLYEQYF. Combining the CDR3 with reference TRBV28 and TRBJ2-7 gives the whole variable domain DVKVTQSSRYLVKRTGEKVFLECVQDMDHENMFWYRQDPGLGLRLIYFSYDVKMKEKGDIPEGYSVSREKKERFSLILESASTNQTSMYLCASRPGPLYEQYFGPGTRLTVT.

This clonotype came up a few times. The V call is TRBV5-1, the J call TRBJ1-1; D is unresolved. Germline CDR1 SGHRS, CDR2 YFSETQ. Trimming stripped 0 bases from V and 3 bases from J, with 15 bases between. This CDR3 contains 16 residues. The CDR3 region is CASSLGVPGAYTEAFF. The CDR3 nucleotides read TGCGCCAGCAGCTTGGGGGTGCCCGGCGCTTACACTGAAGCTTTCTTT.

CDR3 in amino acids: CAMGHPKLGREGQFF. DNA of the CDR3: TGTGCCATGGGCCATCCCAAGCTCGGGAGAGAGGGGCAGTTCTTC. The chain employs TRBV28 and TRBJ2-1; tentatively, D is TRBD2 (6 bases). This CDR3 is 15 amino acids long. The V gene's germline CDR1 is MDHEN and CDR2 SYDVKM. Trimming took off 10 bases at V and 12 bases at J, with 28 bases between the two ends. The full variable domain, in which reference TRBV28 and TRBJ2-1 provide the parts outside the CDR3, is DVKVTQSSRYLVKRTGEKVFLECVQDMDHENMFWYRQDPGLGLRLIYFSYDVKMKEKGDIPEGYSVSREKKERFSLILESASTNQTSMYLCAMGHPKLGREGQFFGPGTRLTVL.

This clonotype was detected a few times. This chain connects TRBV28 to TRBJ2-7, with 9 positions matching TRBD1. CDR1 is MDHEN and CDR2 is SYDVKM in the germline V gene. The V and J ends lost 6 bases and 5 bases, in that order; junction bases with no gene match: 11. The CDR3 runs to 15 residues. This CDR3 is CASRLRTGDYHEQYF. The CDR3 DNA reads as TGTGCCAGCAGGCTAAGGACAGGGGATTACCACGAGCAGTACTTC.

This clonotype was picked up a small number of times. The rearrangement links TRBV29-1 to TRBJ2-3; 10 bases match TRBD1. J gave up 5 bases and V 7 bases, and 3 bases lay outside the gene matches. Germline loops: CDR1 SQVTM, CDR2 ANQGSEA. This CDR3 region has 12 residues. Here the CDR3 reads CSERTGGDTQYF. In nucleotides, the CDR3 is TGCAGCGAACGGACAGGGGGAGATACGCAGTATTTT.

This clonotype was seen more than once but under ten times. The junction and the germline gene differ at one end; a read error may be behind it. The gene calls are TRBV12-3 or TRBV12-4 and TRBJ2-1, with TRBD2 matching over 7 bases. CDR3 length equals 11 residues. The CDR3 sequence is CASSPRLANLF. The CDR3 DNA sequence: TGTGCCAGCAGTCCTAGACTAGCTAACCTCTTC.

This clonotype was picked up a small number of times. This sequence joins TRBV27 and TRBJ2-1, with D hard to call. Between the trimmed V and J ends, which lost 6 bases and 1 base, there was a span of 10 bases. This CDR3 is 14 amino acids long. From germline, CDR1 is MNHEY and CDR2 SMNVEV (reference sequence). CDR3 DNA sequence: TGTGCCAGCAGACCTGGCCGTTCCTACAATGAGCAGTTCTTC. It translates to CASRPGRSYNEQFF.

V and J are TRBV5-6 and TRBJ2-7; D remains unclear. CDR1 is SGHDT and CDR2 is YYEEEE in the germline V gene. This CDR3 region has 13 residues. Trimming took 0 bases from V and 0 from J, leaving 4 bases between them. The CDR3 DNA follows: TGTGCCAGCAGCTTGGCGTACTCCTACGAGCAGTACTTC. This codes for CASSLAYSYEQYF.

This clonotype was seen a few times. The chain joins TRBV4-1 to TRBJ2-5; D call uncertain. The CDR3 has 18 amino acids. With 0 bases removed from V and 1 base from J, the gap between germline ends came to 18 bases. Germline CDR1 reads MGHRA; CDR2 reads YSYEKL. CDR3 in amino acids: CASSQDLRGPISQETQYF. As DNA, the CDR3 is TGCGCCAGCAGCCAAGATCTGAGAGGCCCTATCTCCCAAGAGACCCAGTACTTC.

The chain is built from TRBV6-5 and TRBJ2-1; no reliable D call. Trimming removed 7 bases from V and 10 bases from J, with 11 bases in between. The length of the CDR3 is 11 residues. Germline V gene data show CDR1 as MNHEY and CDR2 as SVGAGI. The CDR3 is CASTDLAEQFF. In DNA form, the CDR3 reads TGTGCCAGCACCGACCTCGCCGAGCAGTTCTTC.

This clonotype has more than one count but fewer than ten. The rearrangement joins TRBV28 to TRBJ1-4; D is undetermined. Germline CDR1 MDHEN, CDR2 SYDVKM. V lost 3 bases and J 10 bases, leaving 6 bases between the germline ends. This CDR3 has 11 amino acids. The CDR3 nucleotides are TGTGCCAGCAGTTTCGTCGGAAAACTGTTTTTT. This gives the protein CASSFVGKLFF.

The chain is built from TRBV6-5 and TRBJ1-4; 8 bases align to TRBD1. CDR3 size: 15 residues. The V segment lost 0 bases and the J segment 6 bases; nucleotides outside the gene matches: 3. Germline values: CDR1 MNHEY, CDR2 SVGAGI. The CDR3 DNA reads as TGTGCCAGCAGTTACTCGACAGGGGACGATGAAAAACTGTTTTTT. It encodes CASSYSTGDDEKLFF.

This clonotype was seen only a few times. This chain uses TRBV4-2 with TRBJ2-2; 11 bases fit TRBD2. The junction had 6 bases not matched to a gene; V was cut back by 1 base and J by 2 bases. CDR1 and CDR2 (germline): LGHNA, YNFKEQ. The CDR3 loop spans 18 amino acids. CDR3 sequence: CASSQVRLAGINTGELFF. The CDR3 DNA is TGTGCCAGCAGCCAAGTCCGACTAGCGGGGATTAACACCGGGGAGCTGTTTTTT.